The 30 T cell receptor beta chains below were found in one sample sequenced in a study of OX40 agonist ivuxolimab in advanced cancers. Profiling relied on immunoSEQ multiplex PCR, and the TCRdb table lists in-frame clones only, not all of them. The sample holds 65,000 to 90,000 clones, 92% seen once. The sequencing used CD4+ or CD8+ T cells sorted from blood, collected in a trial of the OX40 agonist ivuxolimab. Receptor source: an adult with an advanced solid tumor such as melanoma, head and neck, liver or kidney cancer.

This clone occurred once. J is TRBJ1-1 and V is TRBV11-3, with D possibly being TRBD1 (6 bases). The CDR3 is made up of 13 amino acids. Germline CDR1 reads SGHNT; CDR2 reads YENEEA. V lost 4 bases and J lost 5, with 11 bases in between. In nucleotides, the CDR3 is TGTGCCAGCAGCTCAGGGGTTGCTACTGAAGCTTTCTTT. As protein: CASSSGVATEAFF.

The genes are TRBV2 and TRBJ1-3; a possible D gene is TRBD1 (5 bases). Trimming removed 5 bases from V and 1 base from J, with 15 bases in between. CDR1 is SNHLY, CDR2 FYNNEI, per germline. The length of the CDR3 is 16 residues. CDR3 amino acids: CASSPRGEGSGNTIYF. CDR3 in DNA: TGTGCCAGCAGTCCCCGGGGCGAAGGGTCTGGAAACACCATATATTTT.

DNA for the CDR3: TGTGCCAGCAGCTTAGTGGCAGGAATGAACACTGAAGCTTTCTTT. Translating gives CASSLVAGMNTEAFF. V is TRBV7-9 and J is TRBJ1-1; D not certain. Trimming stripped 1 base from V and 0 bases from J, with 9 bases between. CDR3 length: 15 residues. CDR1 and CDR2 (germline): SEHNR, FQNEAQ (reference sequence). The entire variable domain, with the rest obtained from reference TRBV7-9 and TRBJ1-1, is as follows: DTGVSQNPRHKITKRGQNVTFRCDPISEHNRLYWYRQTLGQGPEFLTYFQNEAQLEKSRLLSDRFSAERPKGSFSTLEIQRTEQGDSAMYLCASSLVAGMNTEAFFGQGTRLTVV.

This clone is a singleton in its sample. The chain joins TRBV6-6 to TRBJ2-7; D unclear. V lost 5 bases and J lost 4, with 6 bases in between. CDR1 is MNHNY and CDR2 is SVGAGI in the germline V gene (reference sequence). The CDR3 is 11 amino acids. CDR3 amino acids: CASSRQYEQYF. CDR3 nucleotides: TGTGCCAGCAGTCGTCAATACGAGCAGTACTTC.

CDR3 sequence reads: CASSDEYTDTQYF. The CDR3 DNA reads as TGTGCCAGCAGTGACGAGTACACAGATACGCAGTATTTT. The gene calls are TRBV25-1 and TRBJ2-3; no firm D call. The V end was cut by 3 bases, the J end by 2 bases, with 6 bases between. Germline V gene lookup returns CDR1 MGHDK and CDR2 SYGVNS. This CDR3 has 13 residues.

The chain joins TRBV6-5 to TRBJ2-5; no clear D. The J call may be incorrect, as the DNA end agrees better with TRBJ2-7. The CDR3 is 12 amino acids. In germline, CDR1 is MNHEY, CDR2 SVGAGI. The CDR3 protein is CATRLGSYEQYF. CDR3 coding DNA: TGTGCCACCCGACTGGGATCCTACGAGCAGTACTTC.

Notes on this clone: Different DNA sequences within this sample yield the same CDR3. The chain links TRBV9 to TRBJ2-1; perhaps TRBD2 as D (6 bases). V lost 0 bases to trimming and J lost 2 bases, with 9 bases between them. Germline V gene lookup returns CDR1 SGDLS and CDR2 YYNGEE. The CDR3 loop spans 15 amino acids. The CDR3 here is CASSVGGGTYNEQFF. In nucleotides, the CDR3 is TGTGCCAGCAGCGTAGGGGGAGGCACCTACAATGAGCAGTTCTTC.

This clone was seen only once. Written as DNA, the CDR3 is TGTGCCAGCAGCCAAGATAGGTCTATCGAGCAGTACTTC. Its translation: CASSQDRSIEQYF. J is TRBJ2-7 and V is TRBV4-2; no definite D call. Trimming stripped 0 bases from V and 6 bases from J, with 9 bases between. The V gene's germline CDR1 is LGHNA and CDR2 YNFKEQ. The CDR3 is made up of 13 amino acids.

V gene TRBV9 combines with J gene TRBJ1-3; the D gene is possibly TRBD1 (6 bases). Germline V gives CDR1 SGDLS, CDR2 YYNGEE. The CDR3 runs to 14 residues. Trimming removed 6 bases from V and 4 bases from J, with 14 bases in between. CDR3 protein: CASKGGSEGNTIYF. DNA of the CDR3: TGTGCCAGCAAGGGGGGTTCGGAAGGAAACACCATATATTTT. Full variable domain (outside the CDR3, taken from reference TRBV9 and TRBJ1-3): DSGVTQTPKHLITATGQRVTLRCSPRSGDLSVYWYQQSLDQGLQFLIQYYNGEERAKGNILERFSAQQFPDLHSELNLSSLELGDSALYFCASKGGSEGNTIYFGEGSWLTVV.

The genes are TRBV27 and TRBJ2-7; 7 bases match TRBD1. The CDR3 totals 13 residues. The trim removed 6 bases at V and 4 bases at J, leaving 6 bases unmatched. Germline V gene data show CDR1 as MNHEY and CDR2 as SMNVEV (reference sequence). The CDR3 coding sequence is TGTGCCAGCAGCTCGGGACAGACATACGAGCAGTACTTC. The encoded protein is CASSSGQTYEQYF.

The chain has TRBV10-3 and TRBJ1-1; TRBD1 matches at 10 bases. Germline CDR1 is ENHRY and CDR2 is SYGVKD. The CDR3 sequence is 17 residues long. The trim removed 6 bases at V and 4 bases at J, leaving 14 bases unmatched. The CDR3 nucleotides are TGTGCCATCAGGGACGACAGGGGGCAAGGGCGGAGCACTGAAGCTTTCTTT. Amino acid sequence: CAIRDDRGQGRSTEAFF.

In this sample, this clone turned up once. This chain links TRBV11-2 with TRBJ1-1; D is perhaps TRBD1 (6 bases). Trimming took off 6 bases at V and 7 bases at J, with 9 bases between the two ends. CDR1 is SGHAT and CDR2 is FQNNGV in the germline V gene. The CDR3 is 11 amino acids. CDR3 DNA: TGTGCCAGCAGACAAGGGGGTGAAGCTTTCTTT. It encodes CASRQGGEAFF.

The V gene is TRBV7-3, the J gene TRBJ2-3; TRBD2 aligns across 10 bases. The CDR3 is 15 amino acids. Germline trimming cut 2 bases from V and 1 base from J; bases unmatched to any gene: 0. Germline V lookup: CDR1 SGHTA, CDR2 FQGTGA. This chain's CDR3 is CASSLLAGGTDTQYF. CDR3 bases: TGTGCCAGCAGCTTACTAGCGGGGGGCACAGATACGCAGTATTTT.

The chain combines TRBV6-4 with TRBJ1-6; 10 bases line up with TRBD1. V lost 2 bases and J lost 8; bases outside the gene matches: 3. CDR1 and CDR2 from the germline V gene are MRHNA and SNTAGT. There are 15 residues in the CDR3. CDR3 DNA sequence: TGTGCCAGCAGTGACACCGGGACAGGGGATTCACCCCTCCACTTT. Amino acids: CASSDTGTGDSPLHF.

V and J are TRBV9 and TRBJ2-1, with 10 bases fitting TRBD2. The CDR3 totals 15 residues. Germline CDR1 is SGDLS and CDR2 is YYNGEE. V trimming: 4 bases; J trimming: 7 bases; junction bases outside the gene matches: 8. CDR3 protein: CASSTLSGGFNEQFF. The CDR3 DNA sequence: TGTGCCAGCAGCACCCTTAGCGGGGGGTTTAATGAGCAGTTCTTC.

J is TRBJ2-7 and V is TRBV7-2, with TRBD2 identical over 8 bases. V lost 2 bases to trimming and J lost 6 bases; unmatched junction nucleotides: 9. The CDR3 length is 15 residues. Germline V gives CDR1 SGHTA, CDR2 FQGNSA. The CDR3 bases are TGTGCCAGCAGCTTACTAGCGGGTCTTACGGGCGAGCAGTACTTC. Translating it yields CASSLLAGLTGEQYF.

The chain joins TRBV6-1 to TRBJ2-1; the D is unclear. From germline, CDR1 is MNHNS and CDR2 SASEGT. The CDR3 is 12 residues long. V shed 2 bases and J shed 5 bases, with 4 bases lying between them. The CDR3 spells CASSELHNEQFF. CDR3 coding DNA: TGTGCCAGCAGTGAACTCCACAATGAGCAGTTCTTC.

The chain recombines TRBV7-6 with TRBJ1-3, with 12 bases identical to TRBD1. The germline gives CDR1 SGHVS, CDR2 FNYEAQ. V lost 5 bases and J lost 9; bases outside the gene matches: 17. This CDR3 spans 18 amino acids. CDR3 region: CASSRLTGTGGLESTIYF. The CDR3, as DNA: TGTGCCAGCAGCCGTCTGACCGGGACAGGGGGCTTGGAGAGCACCATATATTTT.

V usage is TRBV19 and J usage is TRBJ2-3; 7 bases agree with TRBD2. V was pared by 5 bases and J by 1 base, with 15 bases of the junction left unmatched. Per germline, CDR1 LNHDA and CDR2 SQIVND (reference sequence). The CDR3 runs 18 residues. The DNA of the CDR3 is TGTGCCAGTAGTCCGTCGCCGGGGGGAGGTTCTGGCACAGATACGCAGTATTTT. It encodes CASSPSPGGGSGTDTQYF. The full variable domain, its missing parts supplied by reference TRBV19 and TRBJ2-3, is DGGITQSPKYLFRKEGQNVTLSCEQNLNHDAMYWYRQDPGQGLRLIYYSQIVNDFQKGDIAEGYSVSREKKESFPLTVTSAQKNPTAFYLCASSPSPGGGSGTDTQYFGPGTRLTVL.

The rearrangement links TRBV4-3 to TRBJ1-2, with D possibly matching TRBD1 (5 bases). The CDR3 sequence is 15 residues long. The V gene's germline CDR1 is LGHNA and CDR2 YSLEER. Between the trimmed V and J ends, which lost 2 bases and 4 bases, there was a span of 14 bases. The CDR3 spells CASSQIEMGGYGYTF. CDR3 DNA sequence: TGCGCCAGCAGCCAAATTGAAATGGGGGGCTATGGCTACACCTTC.

CDR3 amino acids: CSVEDLDTAKNIQYF. DNA for the CDR3: TGCAGCGTTGAAGATCTGGACACAGCCAAAAACATTCAGTACTTC. The chain has TRBV29-1 and TRBJ2-4; D perhaps matches TRBD1 (5 bases). The length of the CDR3 is 15 residues. The V gene's germline CDR1 is SQVTM and CDR2 ANQGSEA. V dropped 0 bases and J dropped 0 bases, with 9 bases sitting between them.

The chain links TRBV5-4 to TRBJ2-7, with a weak D call TRBD2 (5 bases). CDR3 size: 11 residues. V was shortened by 4 bases and J by 9 bases, with 11 bases between the two germline ends. Germline V gene data show CDR1 as SGHNT and CDR2 as YYREEE (reference sequence). The DNA for the CDR3 is TGTGCCAGCAGCGCGGGTATGGGGCAGTACTTC. The encoded protein is CASSAGMGQYF.

The chain joins TRBV6-5 to TRBJ2-2; no clear D gene. V gave up 4 bases and J gave up 4 bases, with 7 bases separating them. This CDR3 spans 13 amino acids. The germline V gene has CDR1 MNHEY and CDR2 SVGAGI. CDR3 protein: CASSFGSTGELFF. The CDR3 nucleotides are TGTGCCAGCAGTTTTGGCTCCACCGGGGAGCTGTTTTTT.

The chain recombines TRBV9 with TRBJ1-4; weak D call: TRBD1 (6 bases). Germline V CDR1 and CDR2: SGDLS, YYNGEE. Trimming took 4 bases from V and 2 from J, leaving 12 bases between them. The CDR3 loop spans 15 amino acids. The chain's CDR3 is CASSPPQGTNEKLFF. The CDR3 DNA reads TGTGCCAGCAGCCCCCCCCAGGGGACTAATGAAAAACTGTTTTTT. The variable domain in full, completed from reference TRBV9 and TRBJ1-4, reads DSGVTQTPKHLITATGQRVTLRCSPRSGDLSVYWYQQSLDQGLQFLIQYYNGEERAKGNILERFSAQQFPDLHSELNLSSLELGDSALYFCASSPPQGTNEKLFFGSGTQLSVL.

The chain uses TRBV5-6 and TRBJ2-1; TRBD1 aligns across 8 bases. The CDR3 contains 15 residues. Germline V gene lookup returns CDR1 SGHDT and CDR2 YYEEEE. V lost 4 bases and J lost 5; bases outside the gene matches: 8. The CDR3 region is CASSNDRGPNNEQFF. DNA for the CDR3: TGTGCCAGCAGCAACGACAGGGGCCCGAACAATGAGCAGTTCTTC.

The rearrangement joins TRBV7-9 to TRBJ1-1; tentatively, D is TRBD1 (5 bases). Germline assignment: CDR1 SEHNR and CDR2 FQNEAQ (reference sequence). V was trimmed by 5 bases and J by 6 bases, leaving 16 bases between them. This CDR3 region has 14 residues. CDR3 region: CASSPRGGRAEAFF. In DNA, the CDR3 is TGTGCCAGCAGCCCCCGGGGGGGAAGGGCTGAAGCTTTCTTT.

The genes are TRBV7-9 and TRBJ2-7; possible D gene TRBD1, 6 bases. Per the germline V gene, CDR1 is SEHNR and CDR2 is FQNEAQ (reference sequence). The V end lost 4 bases, the J end lost 3 bases, and 13 bases lay between the germline ends. The CDR3 spans 14 residues. Here the CDR3 reads CASSSPTGVYEQYF. DNA of the CDR3: TGTGCCAGCAGCTCCCCGACAGGAGTCTACGAGCAGTACTTC.

This sequence joins TRBV4-2 and TRBJ2-3; no reliable D call. Germline CDR1 reads LGHNA; CDR2 reads YNFKEQ. This CDR3 region has 13 residues. V lost 2 bases and J lost 2, with 5 bases in between. CDR3 protein: CASSQNPTDTQYF. The CDR3 DNA is TGTGCCAGCAGCCAAAACCCCACAGATACGCAGTATTTT.

The chain couples TRBV11-1 to TRBJ2-3; 7 bases are a match to TRBD1. This CDR3 has 15 amino acids. Germline trimming cut 5 bases from V and 4 bases from J; bases unmatched to any gene: 9. The germline V gene encodes CDR1 SGHAT and CDR2 FQDESV (reference sequence). The CDR3 DNA reads TGTGCCAGCAGCCGGAAGGGGGCCCCTGCAGATACGCAGTATTTT. It encodes CASSRKGAPADTQYF.

The rearrangement uses TRBV13 and TRBJ2-7; TRBD1 or TRBD2 may be the D gene (6 bases each). CDR3 length equals 14 residues. Trimming pared 5 bases from V and 3 bases from J, leaving 14 bases between. Germline CDR1 is PRHDT and CDR2 is FYEKMQ (reference sequence). The CDR3 loop is CASSNRQEGYEQYF. The CDR3 DNA is TGTGCCAGCAGCAACCGACAGGAGGGCTACGAGCAGTACTTC.